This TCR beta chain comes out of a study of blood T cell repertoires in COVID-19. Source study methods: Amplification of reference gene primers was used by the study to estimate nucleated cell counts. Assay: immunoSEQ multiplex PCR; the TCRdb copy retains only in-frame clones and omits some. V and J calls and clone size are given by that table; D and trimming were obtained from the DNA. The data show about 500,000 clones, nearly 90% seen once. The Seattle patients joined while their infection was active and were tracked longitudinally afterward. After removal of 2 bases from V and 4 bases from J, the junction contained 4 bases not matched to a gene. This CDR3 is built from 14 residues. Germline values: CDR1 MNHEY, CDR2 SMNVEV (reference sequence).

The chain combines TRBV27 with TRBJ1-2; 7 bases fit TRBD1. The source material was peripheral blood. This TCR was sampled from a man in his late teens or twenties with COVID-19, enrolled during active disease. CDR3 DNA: TGTGCCAGCAGTTTACGACAGGGTTCCTATGGCTACACCTTC. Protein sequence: CASSLRQGSYGYTF.